Listed below are T cell receptor beta chains from one sample, sequenced in a study of monozygotic twins with inflammatory bowel disease. No DNA is given; TCRdb re-called the 5' RACE reads and lists each CDR3 protein once. The record lists approximately 400,000 distinct CDR3 sequences, of which the ten most abundant hold around 2.4%. The source material was blood. These receptors all come from a human donor with ulcerative colitis or Crohn's disease, or a healthy co-twin of an affected twin (not recorded which). Each CDR3 is given with its conserved first and last residue.

J gene,V gene,CDR3 protein
TRBJ2-7,TRBV2,CASSRQGWLEQYF
TRBJ1-2,TRBV19,CASSTLDGPYGYTF
TRBJ2-7,TRBV6-5,CASSYSGRGFYEQYF
TRBJ2-7,TRBV6-1,CASSPYLSSYEQYF
TRBJ2-7,TRBV28,CASRRTSVSEQYF
TRBJ1-4,TRBV11-2,CASSFSGANNEKLFF
TRBJ2-5,TRBV7-6,CASSLGQIGETQYF
TRBJ1-2,TRBV4-3,CASSQDGRARMHGYTF
TRBJ2-7,TRBV5-1,CASSLENWSSYEQYF
TRBJ1-4,TRBV5-1,CASSPQGQEEKLFF
TRBJ1-1,TRBV12-3/TRBV12-4,CASSPDTEAFF
TRBJ1-1,TRBV5-5,CASSWDRSEAFF
TRBJ1-6,TRBV20-1,CSAGTGNSPLHF
TRBJ1-5,TRBV20-1,CSASLWQGTEVGNQPQHF
TRBJ2-3,TRBV3-1,CASSQQAVDRGEADTQYF
TRBJ2-7,TRBV9,CASTNPLAGVPSYEQYF
TRBJ2-1,TRBV7-2,CASSSPLLDEQFF
TRBJ2-7,TRBV7-2,CASSLGQPAAEQYF
TRBJ1-1,TRBV7-8,CASSLGVGMGMSTEAFF
TRBJ1-6,TRBV2,CASSGAPNSPLHF